The present T cell receptor (beta chain) was sequenced within a study of blood T cells in healthy people across ages. CDR3 size: 13 residues. Germline V lookup: CDR1 SEHNR, CDR2 FQNEAQ (reference sequence). Next came a second PCR, run for roughly 6 to 11 cycles, which used a sample-barcoded 5' primer along with a J-beta primer mix. TCRdb re-derived calls from the 5' RACE reads in MiXCR, one entry per CDR3 protein. The sample shows 500,000 to 550,000 distinct CDR3 sequences, approximately 25% of them seen only once. The same sample was also studied in work on T cells of mothers and their children.

The sample was blood. The chain uses TRBV7-9 and TRBJ2-5, with D tentatively TRBD1 (5 bases). Judging by the DNA end, TRBJ2-7 fits better; the J call may be wrong. The TCR comes from a boy between 10 and 17 years old in good health. In DNA, the CDR3 is TGTGCCAGCAGCTTGACAGTTAGGGGCGAGCAGTACTTC. Translating it yields CASSLTVRGEQYF.